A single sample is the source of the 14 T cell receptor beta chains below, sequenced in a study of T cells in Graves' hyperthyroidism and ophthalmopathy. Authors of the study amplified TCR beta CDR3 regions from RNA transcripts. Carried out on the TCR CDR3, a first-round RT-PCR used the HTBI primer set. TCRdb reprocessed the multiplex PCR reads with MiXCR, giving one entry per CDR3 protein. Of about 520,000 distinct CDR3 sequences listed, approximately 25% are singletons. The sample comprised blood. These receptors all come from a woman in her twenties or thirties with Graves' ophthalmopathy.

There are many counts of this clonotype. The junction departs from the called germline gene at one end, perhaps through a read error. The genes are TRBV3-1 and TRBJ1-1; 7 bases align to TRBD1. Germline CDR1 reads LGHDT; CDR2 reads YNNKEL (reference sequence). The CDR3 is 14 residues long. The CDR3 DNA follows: TGCGCCAGCAGCCAAGGGCAGGGGGACACTGAAGCTTTCTTT. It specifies CASSQGQGDTEAFF.

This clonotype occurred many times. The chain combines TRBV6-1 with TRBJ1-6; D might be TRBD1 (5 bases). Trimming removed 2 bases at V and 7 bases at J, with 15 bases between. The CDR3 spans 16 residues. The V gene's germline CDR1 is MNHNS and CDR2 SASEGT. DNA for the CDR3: TGTGCCAGCAGTGAAATCGGTTGGGGGGAAAATTCACCCCTCCACTTT. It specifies CASSEIGWGENSPLHF.

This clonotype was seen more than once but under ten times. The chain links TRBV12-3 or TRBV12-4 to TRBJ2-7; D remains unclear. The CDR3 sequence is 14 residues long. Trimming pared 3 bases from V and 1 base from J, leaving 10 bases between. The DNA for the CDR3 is TGTGCCAGCAGTTTGCGGTATTATTCCTACGAGCAGTACTTC. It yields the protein CASSLRYYSYEQYF.

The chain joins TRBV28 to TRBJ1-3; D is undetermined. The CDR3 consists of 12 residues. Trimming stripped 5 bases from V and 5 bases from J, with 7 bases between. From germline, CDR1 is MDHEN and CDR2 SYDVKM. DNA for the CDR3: TGTGCCAGCAGTGGCAGAAGAAACACCATATATTTT. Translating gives CASSGRRNTIYF.

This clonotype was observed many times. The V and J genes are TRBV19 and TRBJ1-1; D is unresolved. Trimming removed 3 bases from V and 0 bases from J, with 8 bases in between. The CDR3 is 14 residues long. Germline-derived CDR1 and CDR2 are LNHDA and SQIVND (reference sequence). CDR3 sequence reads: CASSIPGVNTEAFF. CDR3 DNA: TGTGCCAGTAGTATCCCAGGTGTGAACACTGAAGCTTTCTTT. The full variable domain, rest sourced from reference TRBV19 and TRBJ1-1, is DGGITQSPKYLFRKEGQNVTLSCEQNLNHDAMYWYRQDPGQGLRLIYYSQIVNDFQKGDIAEGYSVSREKKESFPLTVTSAQKNPTAFYLCASSIPGVNTEAFFGQGTRLTVV.

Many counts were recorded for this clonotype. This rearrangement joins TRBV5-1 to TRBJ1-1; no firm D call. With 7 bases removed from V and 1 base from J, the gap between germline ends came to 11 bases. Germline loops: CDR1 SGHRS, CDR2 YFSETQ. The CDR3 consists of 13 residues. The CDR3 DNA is TGCGCCAGCGCAACCGGCAAGAACACTGAAGCTTTCTTT. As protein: CASATGKNTEAFF.

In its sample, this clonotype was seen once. The CDR3 DNA is TGCGCCAGCAGCTTGTCAGAGGGGATTAACTATGGCTACACCTTC. This translates into CASSLSEGINYGYTF. The genes are TRBV5-1 and TRBJ1-2, with D perhaps TRBD1 (5 bases). From germline, CDR1 is SGHRS and CDR2 YFSETQ. The CDR3 is made up of 15 amino acids. V lost 1 base to trimming and J lost 1 base, with 11 bases between them.

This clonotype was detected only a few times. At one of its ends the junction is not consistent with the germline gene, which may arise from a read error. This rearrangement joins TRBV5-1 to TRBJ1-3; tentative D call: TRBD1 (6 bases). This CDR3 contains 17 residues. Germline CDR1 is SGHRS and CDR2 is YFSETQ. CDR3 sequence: CASSLSGLGGGGSTIYF. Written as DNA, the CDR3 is TGCGCCAGCAGCTTGTCCGGTCTGGGGGGCGGAGGAAGCACCATATATTTT.

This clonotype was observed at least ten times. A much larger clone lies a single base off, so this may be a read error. CDR3 in DNA: TGTGCCAGCATCCTCCGGGACAGGGGCGTGAGCACTGAAGCTTTCTTT. Amino acid sequence: CASILRDRGVSTEAFF. The V call is TRBV6-2 or TRBV6-3, the J call TRBJ1-1, with 10 bases aligning to TRBD1. With V trimmed by 7 bases and J by 4 bases, 12 bases remained unmatched. CDR3 length equals 16 residues. The germline V gene encodes CDR1 MNHEY and CDR2 SVGEGT.

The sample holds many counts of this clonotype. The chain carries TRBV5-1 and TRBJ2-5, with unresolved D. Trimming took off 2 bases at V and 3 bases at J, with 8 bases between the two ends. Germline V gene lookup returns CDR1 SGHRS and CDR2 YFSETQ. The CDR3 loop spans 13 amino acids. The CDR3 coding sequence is TGCGCCAGCAGCTTACAGACCAAAGAGACCCAGTACTTC. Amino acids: CASSLQTKETQYF.

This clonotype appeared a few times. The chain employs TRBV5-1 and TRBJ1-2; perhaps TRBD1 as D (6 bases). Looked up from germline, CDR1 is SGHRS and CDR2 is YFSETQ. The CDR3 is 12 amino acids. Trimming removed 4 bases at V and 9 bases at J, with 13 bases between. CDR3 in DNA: TGCGCCAGCAGCCCTCCAGGGGAAAGCTACACCTTC. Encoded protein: CASSPPGESYTF.

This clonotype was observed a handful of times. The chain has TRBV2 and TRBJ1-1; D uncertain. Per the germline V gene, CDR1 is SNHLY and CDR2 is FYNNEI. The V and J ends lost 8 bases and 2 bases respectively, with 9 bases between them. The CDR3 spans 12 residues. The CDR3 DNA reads TGTGCCAGCGGAGACACCAACACTGAAGCTTTCTTT. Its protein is CASGDTNTEAFF.

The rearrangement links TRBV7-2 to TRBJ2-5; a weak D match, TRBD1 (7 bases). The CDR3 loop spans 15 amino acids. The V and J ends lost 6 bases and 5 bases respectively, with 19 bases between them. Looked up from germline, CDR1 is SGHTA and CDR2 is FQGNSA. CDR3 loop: CASRALEGAGETQYF. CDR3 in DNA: TGTGCCAGCAGAGCCTTGGAGGGGGCCGGGGAGACCCAGTACTTC.

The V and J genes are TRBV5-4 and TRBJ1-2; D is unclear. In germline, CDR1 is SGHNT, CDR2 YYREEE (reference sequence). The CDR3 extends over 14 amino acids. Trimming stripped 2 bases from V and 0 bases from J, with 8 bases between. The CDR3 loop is CASSFMTSNYGYTF. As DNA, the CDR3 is TGTGCCAGCAGCTTCATGACCTCTAACTATGGCTACACCTTC.